This T cell receptor beta chain was found in a study of vaccination effects on CD4 cells after COVID-19. The repertoire was sequenced with immunoSEQ multiplex PCR; TCRdb's copy has only in-frame clones and lacks some. The sample contains 50,000 to 65,000 clones, roughly 81% of which appear only once. Pools of viral peptides were used by the ViraFEST assay to expand antigen-specific CD4+ T cells ahead of sequencing. Researchers isolated CD4+ T cells once roughly ten days of culture had elapsed. This CDR3 region has 13 residues. The germline V gene encodes CDR1 MNHEY and CDR2 SVGAGI. V was clipped by 2 bases and J by 8 bases, with 12 bases between them. As regards this clone: The target antigen is unknown.

V and J are TRBV6-5 and TRBJ1-2; D not resolved. The sample was CD4+ T cells from PBMCs cultured with HCoV-229E spike peptides, taken before COVID-19 vaccination. This sequence originates from a human donor who received a COVID-19 vaccine. CDR3 in amino acids: CASSYSGRRGYTF. DNA of the CDR3: TGTGCCAGCAGTTACAGTGGTCGAAGAGGCTACACCTTC.